Below, 9 T cell receptor beta chains from the same sample are listed, as sequenced in a study of T cells in Graves' hyperthyroidism and ophthalmopathy (dated by TCRdb to the late 2010s). The method behind the library was multiplex PCR. This sample was sequenced with an Illumina HiSeq 2000. The TCR beta CDR3 regions were amplified from RNA transcripts. The first round of RT-PCR for the TCR CDR3 was performed with the HTBI primer set and the Qiagen OneStep RT-PCR kit. TCRdb reprocessed the public reads (quality trimming at Q25 with fastp, clone calling with MiXCR) and kept in-frame beta chains. Each entry is one CDR3 protein sequence, shown with its most common DNA and genes. For this sample there are approximately 320,000 distinct CDR3 sequences; approximately 16% appear just once. The ten biggest clones cover roughly 33% of the sample. Sequenced input: blood. The receptors here all came from a man aged 25-40 years with Graves' hyperthyroidism.

This clonotype was seen only once. This may be a read error: a much more frequent sequence differs by one nucleotide. J is TRBJ2-1 and V is TRBV25-1, with D perhaps TRBD1 (6 bases). The germline gives CDR1 MGHDK, CDR2 SYGVNS. The CDR3 has 15 residues. The CDR3 DNA is TGTGCCAGCAGTTCTGGGACACAGTCCTACAATGAGAAGTTCTTC. Translated, it gives CASSSGTQSYNEKFF.

The chain carries TRBV5-1 and TRBJ2-3; 9 bases are shared with TRBD2. The germline gives CDR1 SGHRS, CDR2 YFSETQ. This CDR3 is 15 amino acids long. V gave up 4 bases and J gave up 6 bases; unmatched junction bases: 9. DNA of the CDR3: TGCGCCAGCAGCCTAGCGGGAAGGGGCGTGGATACGCAGTATTTT. Its translation is CASSLAGRGVDTQYF.

This clonotype has ten or more counts. The chain couples TRBV6-6 to TRBJ2-1; D is possibly TRBD1 or TRBD2 (6 bases each). Germline lookup yields CDR1 MNHNY and CDR2 SVGAGI (reference sequence). Trimming left V 0 bases short and J 14 bases short, with 17 bases between. There are 14 residues in the CDR3. The CDR3 here is CASSYSQGGGGEFF. Here the CDR3 DNA reads TGTGCCAGCAGTTACTCACAAGGAGGGGGTGGGGAGTTCTTC.

Ten or more counts support this clonotype. The chain is built from TRBV5-1 and TRBJ2-7; D perhaps matches TRBD2 (6 bases). The CDR3 loop spans 14 amino acids. Germline V CDR1 and CDR2: SGHRS, YFSETQ. The ends were cut back, 2 bases at V and 7 bases at J, with 16 bases in the middle. The CDR3 spells CASSFTGAGGEQYF. In DNA form, the CDR3 reads TGCGCCAGCAGCTTCACCGGGGCTGGAGGGGAGCAGTACTTC.

At least ten counts were recorded for this clonotype. The gene calls are TRBV5-1 and TRBJ2-3; a weak D match, TRBD2 (6 bases). The CDR3 runs to 13 residues. The V end was cut by 2 bases, the J end by 4 bases, with 8 bases between. Germline V gene data show CDR1 as SGHRS and CDR2 as YFSETQ. CDR3 sequence: CASSFRESDTQYF. Here the CDR3 DNA reads TGCGCCAGCAGCTTCCGGGAGTCAGATACGCAGTATTTT.

This clonotype was seen many times. V usage is TRBV28 and J usage is TRBJ1-2, with D tentatively TRBD1 (5 bases). Trimming cost V 3 bases and J 8 bases, with 10 bases left between them. The CDR3 length is 12 residues. Germline values: CDR1 MDHEN, CDR2 SYDVKM. CDR3 in amino acids: CASSFLGGGYTF. CDR3 nucleotides: TGTGCCAGCAGTTTTCTGGGGGGGGGCTACACCTTC.

This clonotype has a handful of counts. V gene TRBV2 combines with J gene TRBJ2-3; the D gene is possibly TRBD1 (6 bases). There are 12 residues in the CDR3. Germline V gene data show CDR1 as SNHLY and CDR2 as FYNNEI. The V and J ends lost 8 bases and 4 bases respectively, with 10 bases between them. This CDR3 reads CASGRGPDTQYF. The CDR3 DNA reads as TGTGCCAGCGGCAGGGGCCCAGATACGCAGTATTTT.

On this clonotype: This may be a read error: a much more frequent sequence differs by one nucleotide. This rearrangement joins TRBV18 to TRBJ2-3; D might be TRBD1 (6 bases). Germline V gene data show CDR1 as KGHSH and CDR2 as LQKENI. The CDR3 length is 18 residues. V lost 1 base and J 3 bases, leaving 20 bases between the germline ends. The chain's CDR3 is CASSPLRPPRGVTDTQYF. In DNA, the CDR3 is TGTGCCAGCTCACCACTACGCCCCCCCAGGGGAGTTACAGATACGCAGTATTTT.

This clonotype was detected ten times or more. The chain recombines TRBV3-1 with TRBJ2-5; D possibly corresponds to TRBD2 (6 bases). V was clipped by 5 bases and J by 1 base, with 8 bases between them. CDR1 is LGHDT and CDR2 is YNNKEL in the germline V gene (reference sequence). CDR3 length: 13 amino acids. The CDR3 loop is CASSRGGQETQYF. The CDR3 DNA sequence: TGTGCCAGCAGCAGGGGAGGCCAAGAGACCCAGTACTTC.